Given below is one TCR beta chain in context. Its target is not known. The source of the sample is a study of CD8+ T cells in alopecia areata. Treatment given: oral pan-JAK inhibitor, 5-10 mg twice daily. Reverse transcribed after extraction, RNA yielded cDNA as the sequencing template. Assay: immunoSEQ multiplex PCR; the TCRdb copy retains only in-frame clones and omits some. This sample has about 160,000 clones; less than 70% occur once, and the top ten carry around 0.9%. Study-wide points: Links between baseline CD8+ expansion and response need larger treated cohorts. Throughout tofacitinib, many expanded lesional clones continued to persist in scalp and blood.

This material consisted of CD4+ T cells sorted from blood, taken at week 4, from a patient treated with tofacitinib. The receptor was isolated from a human donor with alopecia areata.

The CDR3 sequence: CASSQDLSPLHF. The CDR3 DNA sequence: TGTGCCAGCAGCCAGGATCTGTCACCCCTCCACTTT. This chain uses TRBV2 with TRBJ1-6; D ambiguous. CDR1 is SNHLY, CDR2 FYNNEI, per germline. V was pared by 6 bases and J by 10 bases, with 10 bases between. This CDR3 region has 12 residues.